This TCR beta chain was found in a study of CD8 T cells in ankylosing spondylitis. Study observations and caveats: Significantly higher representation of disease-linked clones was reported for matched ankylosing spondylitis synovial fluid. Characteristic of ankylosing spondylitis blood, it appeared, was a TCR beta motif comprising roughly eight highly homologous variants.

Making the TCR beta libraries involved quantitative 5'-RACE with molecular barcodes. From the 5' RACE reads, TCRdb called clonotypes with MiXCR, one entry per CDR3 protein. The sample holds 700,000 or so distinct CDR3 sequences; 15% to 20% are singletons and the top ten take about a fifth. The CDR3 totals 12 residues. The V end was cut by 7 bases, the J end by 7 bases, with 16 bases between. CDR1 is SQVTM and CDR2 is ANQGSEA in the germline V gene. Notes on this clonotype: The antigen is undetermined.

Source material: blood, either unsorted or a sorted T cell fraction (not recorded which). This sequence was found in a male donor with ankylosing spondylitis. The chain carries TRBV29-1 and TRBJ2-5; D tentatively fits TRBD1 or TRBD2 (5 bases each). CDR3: CSASRDRGTQYF. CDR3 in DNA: TGCAGCGCCTCGAGGGATAGGGGGACCCAGTACTTC.